This T cell receptor beta chain was found in a study of blood T cells in healthy people across ages. Comments on this clonotype: Its antigen is as yet unknown. One junction end does not reproduce the germline sequence, and a read error may be involved.

Study results and caveats: Aged donors had fewer naive CD4+ cells and lower diversity than long-lived donors. Correlation between TCR beta diversity and naive T cell percentage was strong.

The study recruited healthy Caucasian donors from Russia who were aged about 6 to 90. Total RNA extraction produced at least 5.5 micrograms (per sample) for the study. CDR1 and CDR2 (germline): KGHSH, LQKENI. The CDR3 loop spans 15 amino acids. A second PCR, run for about 6 to 12 cycles, used a sample-barcoded 5' primer plus a J-beta primer mix. From the 5' RACE reads, TCRdb called clonotypes with MiXCR, one entry per CDR3 protein. Of fewer than 900,000 distinct CDR3 sequences in the sample, around 46% were seen once. The chain combines TRBV18 with TRBJ2-1, with D maybe TRBD2 (6 bases). The sequence was obtained from a woman aged 55-69 years in good health. The sequencing sample was made of blood. The CDR3 is CASSPGTGTYNEQFF. The CDR3 DNA is TGTGCCAGCTCACCAGGGACTGGGACCTACAACGAGCAGTTCTTC.